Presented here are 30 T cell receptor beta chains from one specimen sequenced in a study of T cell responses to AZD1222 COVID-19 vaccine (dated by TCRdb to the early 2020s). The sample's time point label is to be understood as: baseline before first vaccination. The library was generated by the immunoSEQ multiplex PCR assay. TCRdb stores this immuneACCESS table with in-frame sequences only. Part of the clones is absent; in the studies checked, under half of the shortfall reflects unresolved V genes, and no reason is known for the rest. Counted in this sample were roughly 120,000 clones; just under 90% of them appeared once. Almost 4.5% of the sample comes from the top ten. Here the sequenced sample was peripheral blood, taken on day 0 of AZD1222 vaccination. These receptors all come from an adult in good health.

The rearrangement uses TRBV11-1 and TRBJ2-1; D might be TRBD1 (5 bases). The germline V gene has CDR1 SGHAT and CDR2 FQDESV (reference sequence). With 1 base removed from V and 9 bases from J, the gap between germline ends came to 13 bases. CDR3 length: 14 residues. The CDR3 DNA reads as TGTGCCAGCAGCTTAGGGTGGACAAAACCTGAGCAGTTCTTC. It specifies CASSLGWTKPEQFF.

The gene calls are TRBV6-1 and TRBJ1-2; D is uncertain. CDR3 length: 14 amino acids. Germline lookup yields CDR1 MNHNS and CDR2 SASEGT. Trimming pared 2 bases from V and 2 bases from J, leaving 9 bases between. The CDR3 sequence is CASSESPGNYGYTF. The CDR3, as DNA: TGTGCCAGCAGTGAATCCCCGGGGAACTATGGCTACACCTTC.

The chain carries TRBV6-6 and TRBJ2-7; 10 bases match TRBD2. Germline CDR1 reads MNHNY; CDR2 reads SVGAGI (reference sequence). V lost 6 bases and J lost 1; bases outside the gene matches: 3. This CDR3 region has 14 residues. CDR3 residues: CASRLTSGSYEQYF. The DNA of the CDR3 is TGTGCCAGCAGGTTGACTAGCGGGTCCTACGAGCAGTACTTC.

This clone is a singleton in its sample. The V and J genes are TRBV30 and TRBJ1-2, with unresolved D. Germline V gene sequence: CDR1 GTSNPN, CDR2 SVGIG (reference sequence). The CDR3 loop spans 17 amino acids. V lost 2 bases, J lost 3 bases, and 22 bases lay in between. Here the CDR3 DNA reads TGTGCCTGGAGTCGACCCCGCCTGAGGGCTCCTCACTATGGCTACACCTTC. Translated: CAWSRPRLRAPHYGYTF.

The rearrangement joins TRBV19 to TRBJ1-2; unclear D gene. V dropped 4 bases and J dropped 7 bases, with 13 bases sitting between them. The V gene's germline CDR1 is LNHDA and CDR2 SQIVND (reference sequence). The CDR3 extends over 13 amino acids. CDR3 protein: CASSKDLIAGYTF. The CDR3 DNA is TGTGCCAGTAGTAAGGACCTAATTGCTGGCTACACCTTC.

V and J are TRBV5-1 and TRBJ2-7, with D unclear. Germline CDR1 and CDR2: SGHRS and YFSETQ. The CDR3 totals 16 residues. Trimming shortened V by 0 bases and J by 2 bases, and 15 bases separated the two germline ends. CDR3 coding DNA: TGCGCCAGCAGCTTGGTTTGGGCCAAAAGCACCTACGAGCAGTACTTC. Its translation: CASSLVWAKSTYEQYF.

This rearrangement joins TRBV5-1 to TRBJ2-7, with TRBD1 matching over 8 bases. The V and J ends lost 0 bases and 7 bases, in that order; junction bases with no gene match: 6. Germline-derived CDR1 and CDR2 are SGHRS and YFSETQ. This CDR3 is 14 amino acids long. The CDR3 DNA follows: TGCGCCAGCAGCTTGGGGACAGGGTCTACGGAGCAGTACTTC. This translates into CASSLGTGSTEQYF.

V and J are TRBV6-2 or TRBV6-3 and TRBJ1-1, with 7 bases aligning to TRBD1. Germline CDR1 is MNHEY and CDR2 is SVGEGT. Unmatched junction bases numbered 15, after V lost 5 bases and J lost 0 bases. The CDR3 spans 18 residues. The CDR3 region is CASSVGQEVWLMNTEAFF. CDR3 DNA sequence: TGTGCCAGCAGTGTCGGACAGGAGGTATGGTTGATGAACACTGAAGCTTTCTTT.

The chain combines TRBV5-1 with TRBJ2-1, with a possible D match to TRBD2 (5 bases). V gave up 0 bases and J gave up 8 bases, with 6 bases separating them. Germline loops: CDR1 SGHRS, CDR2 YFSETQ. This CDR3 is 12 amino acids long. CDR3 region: CASSLVGDEQFF. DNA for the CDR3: TGCGCCAGCAGCTTGGTGGGAGATGAGCAGTTCTTC.

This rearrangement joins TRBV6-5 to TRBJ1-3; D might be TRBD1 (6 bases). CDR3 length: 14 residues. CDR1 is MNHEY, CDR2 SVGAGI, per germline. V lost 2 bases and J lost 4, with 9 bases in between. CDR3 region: CASSYRTEGNTIYF. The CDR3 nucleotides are TGTGCCAGCAGTTACCGGACAGAGGGAAACACCATATATTTT.

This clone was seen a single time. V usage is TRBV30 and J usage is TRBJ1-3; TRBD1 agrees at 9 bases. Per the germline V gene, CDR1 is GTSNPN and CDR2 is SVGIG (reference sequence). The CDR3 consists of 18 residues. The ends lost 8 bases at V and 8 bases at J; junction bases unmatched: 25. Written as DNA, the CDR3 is TGTGCCGCGACGGGCAGGACAGGGGATGGTTTGATCGGGTACACCATATATTTT. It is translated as CAATGRTGDGLIGYTIYF.

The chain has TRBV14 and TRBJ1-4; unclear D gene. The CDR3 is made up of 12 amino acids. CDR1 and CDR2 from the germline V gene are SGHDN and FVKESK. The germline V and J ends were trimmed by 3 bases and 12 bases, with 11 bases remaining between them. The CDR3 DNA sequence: TGTGCCAGCAGCCAGGGAAACGGGGAACTGTTTTTT. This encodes CASSQGNGELFF.

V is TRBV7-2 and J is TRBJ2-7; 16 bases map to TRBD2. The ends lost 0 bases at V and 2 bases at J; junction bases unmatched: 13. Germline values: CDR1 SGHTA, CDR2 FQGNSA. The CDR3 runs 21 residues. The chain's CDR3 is CASSLADGTSGRALMTYEQYF. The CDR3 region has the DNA TGTGCCAGCAGCTTAGCCGACGGGACTAGCGGGAGGGCACTTATGACCTACGAGCAGTACTTC.

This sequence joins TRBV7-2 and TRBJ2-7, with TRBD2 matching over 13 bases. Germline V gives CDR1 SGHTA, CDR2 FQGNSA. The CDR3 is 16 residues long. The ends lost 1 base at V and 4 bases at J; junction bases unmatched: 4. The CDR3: CASSLGLAGGIYEQYF. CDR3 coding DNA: TGTGCCAGCAGCTTAGGACTAGCGGGAGGTATATACGAGCAGTACTTC.

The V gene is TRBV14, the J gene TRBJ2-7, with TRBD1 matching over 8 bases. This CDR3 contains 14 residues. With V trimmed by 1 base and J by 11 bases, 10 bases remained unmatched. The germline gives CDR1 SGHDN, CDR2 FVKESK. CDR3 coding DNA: TGTGCCAGCAGCCAAGGGTTATTAAACAGGGGGGAGTACTTC. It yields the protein CASSQGLLNRGEYF.

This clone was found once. For the CDR3, the DNA is TGTGCCAGCAGCCTCCAGACAGTTCCGAACATTCAGTACTTC. Protein product: CASSLQTVPNIQYF. The J gene is TRBJ2-4, the V gene TRBV3-1 (or the pseudogene TRBV3-2), with a possible D match to TRBD1 (5 bases). With 4 bases removed from V and 7 bases from J, the gap between germline ends came to 14 bases. The CDR3 has 14 residues. Germline CDR1 is LGHDT and CDR2 is YNNKEL (reference sequence).

The CDR3 region is CASKFMDTEAFF. The CDR3 DNA reads TGTGCCAGTAAGTTCATGGACACTGAAGCTTTCTTT. This rearrangement joins TRBV19 to TRBJ1-1; unclear D gene. CDR3 size: 12 residues. V was cut by 7 bases and J by 3 bases, with 9 bases left in between. CDR1 and CDR2 (germline): LNHDA, SQIVND (reference sequence).

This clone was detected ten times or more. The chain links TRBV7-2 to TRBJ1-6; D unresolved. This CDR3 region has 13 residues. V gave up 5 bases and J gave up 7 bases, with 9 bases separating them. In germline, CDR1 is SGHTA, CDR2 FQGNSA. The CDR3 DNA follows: TGTGCCAGCAGCCCGGACGGAAATTCACCCCTCCACTTT. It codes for CASSPDGNSPLHF.

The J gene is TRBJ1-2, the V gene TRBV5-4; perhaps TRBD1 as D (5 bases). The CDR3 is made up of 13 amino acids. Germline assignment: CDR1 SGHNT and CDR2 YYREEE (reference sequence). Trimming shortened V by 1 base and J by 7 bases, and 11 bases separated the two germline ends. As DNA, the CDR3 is TGTGCCAGCAGCTTGAGTCAGGGTGGTGGCTACACCTTC. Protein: CASSLSQGGGYTF.

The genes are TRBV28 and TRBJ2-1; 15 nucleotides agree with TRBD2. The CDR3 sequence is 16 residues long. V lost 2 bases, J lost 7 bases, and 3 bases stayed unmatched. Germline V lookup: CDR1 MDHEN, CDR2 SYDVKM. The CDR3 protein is CASSLPGTSGRNEQFF. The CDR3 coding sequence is TGTGCCAGCAGTTTACCCGGGACTAGCGGGAGGAATGAGCAGTTCTTC.

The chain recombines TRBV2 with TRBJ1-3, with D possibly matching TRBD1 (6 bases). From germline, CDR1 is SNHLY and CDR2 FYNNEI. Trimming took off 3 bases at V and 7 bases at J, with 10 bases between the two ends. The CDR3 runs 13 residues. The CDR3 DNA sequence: TGTGCCAGCAGTGAGGGGGGCGGGAACACCATATATTTT. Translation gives CASSEGGGNTIYF.

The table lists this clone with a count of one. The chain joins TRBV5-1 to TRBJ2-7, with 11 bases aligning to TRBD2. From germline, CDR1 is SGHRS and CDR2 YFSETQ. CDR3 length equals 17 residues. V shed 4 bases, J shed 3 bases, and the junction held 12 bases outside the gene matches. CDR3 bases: TGCGCCAGCAGCCCACGGGTAGCGGGAGGGCTGGTCTACGAGCAGTACTTC. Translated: CASSPRVAGGLVYEQYF. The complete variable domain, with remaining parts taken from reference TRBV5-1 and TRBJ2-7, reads KAGVTQTPRYLIKTRGQQVTLSCSPISGHRSVSWYQQTPGQGLQFLFEYFSETQRNKGNFPGRFSGRQFSNSRSEMNVSTLELGDSALYLCASSPRVAGGLVYEQYFGPGTRLTVT.

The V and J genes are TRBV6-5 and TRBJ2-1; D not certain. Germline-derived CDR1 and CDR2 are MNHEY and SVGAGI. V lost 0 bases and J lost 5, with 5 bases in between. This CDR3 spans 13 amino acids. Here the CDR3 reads CASSYSGDNEQFF. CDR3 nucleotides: TGTGCCAGCAGTTACTCGGGTGACAATGAGCAGTTCTTC.

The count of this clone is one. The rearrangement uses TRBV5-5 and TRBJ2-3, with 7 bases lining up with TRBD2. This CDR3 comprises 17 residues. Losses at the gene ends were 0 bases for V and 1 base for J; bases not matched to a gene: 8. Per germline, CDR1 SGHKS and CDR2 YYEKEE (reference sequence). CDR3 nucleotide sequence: TGTGCCAGCAGCTTGGTTGGGGGAGGGATGGGCACAGATACGCAGTATTTT. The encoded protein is CASSLVGGGMGTDTQYF.

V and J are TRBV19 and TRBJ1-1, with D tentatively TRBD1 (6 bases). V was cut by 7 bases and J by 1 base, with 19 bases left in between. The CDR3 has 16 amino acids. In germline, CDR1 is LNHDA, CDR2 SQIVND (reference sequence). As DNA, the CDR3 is TGTGCCAGTAAAGGACCGTCACAGGGTAAGAACACTGAAGCTTTCTTT. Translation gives CASKGPSQGKNTEAFF.

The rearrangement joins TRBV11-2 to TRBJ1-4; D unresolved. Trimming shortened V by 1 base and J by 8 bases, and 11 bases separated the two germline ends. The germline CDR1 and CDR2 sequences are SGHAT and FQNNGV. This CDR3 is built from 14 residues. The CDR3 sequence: CASSLVGPGEKLFF. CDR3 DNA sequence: TGTGCCAGCAGCTTAGTCGGTCCTGGGGAAAAACTGTTTTTT.

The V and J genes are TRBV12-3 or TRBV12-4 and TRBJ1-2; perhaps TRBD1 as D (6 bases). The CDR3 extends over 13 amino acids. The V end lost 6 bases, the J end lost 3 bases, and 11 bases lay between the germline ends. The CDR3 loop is CASSNGQHYGYTF. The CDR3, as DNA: TGTGCCAGCAGCAACGGACAGCACTATGGCTACACCTTC.

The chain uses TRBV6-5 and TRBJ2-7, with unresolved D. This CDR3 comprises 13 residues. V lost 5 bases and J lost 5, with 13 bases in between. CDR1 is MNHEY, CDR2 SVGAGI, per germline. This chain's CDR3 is CASSSRAGDEQYF. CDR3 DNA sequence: TGTGCCAGCAGTAGCCGGGCTGGAGACGAGCAGTACTTC.

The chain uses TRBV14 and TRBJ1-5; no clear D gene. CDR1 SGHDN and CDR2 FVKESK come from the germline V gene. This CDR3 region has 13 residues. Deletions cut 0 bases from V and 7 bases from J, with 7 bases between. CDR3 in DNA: TGTGCCAGCAGCCAAGACCCTCTGCAGCCCCAGCATTTT. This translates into CASSQDPLQPQHF.

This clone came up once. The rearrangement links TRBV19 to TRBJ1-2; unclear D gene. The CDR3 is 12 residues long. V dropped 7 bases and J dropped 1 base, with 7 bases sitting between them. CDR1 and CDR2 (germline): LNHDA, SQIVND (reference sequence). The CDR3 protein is CASNENNYGYTF. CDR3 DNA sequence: TGTGCCAGTAACGAAAATAACTATGGCTACACCTTC.